This T cell receptor beta chain was identified in a study of blood T cell repertoires in COVID-19. Study details: Collection of acute and convalescent COVID-19 samples took place in the United States, Italy and Spain. PBMCs, B-cell-depleted T cells, or T cells were the source of the cDNA or gDNA that made up the material.

The germline V gene has CDR1 LNHNV and CDR2 YYDKDF (reference sequence). Trimming took 0 bases from V and 3 from J; bases not matched to a gene: 10. This CDR3 comprises 18 residues. The authors' processing: Using reference gene primer amplification, nucleated cell counts were estimated. Sequencing used immunoSEQ multiplex PCR; TCRdb keeps in-frame clones, though not all of them. The V and J calls and clone size come from that table; D and trimming were worked out from the DNA. Found here are about 220,000 clones, roughly 84% of them singletons; the top ten hold about 5.1%. Material for sequencing was peripheral blood. This receptor was identified in a woman in her sixties who had recovered from COVID-19. J is TRBJ1-2 and V is TRBV15; 10 bases line up with TRBD1. CDR3 coding DNA: TGTGCCACCAGCAGAGACCCATCGGGACAGGGGACCCACTATGGCTACACCTTC. Protein sequence: CATSRDPSGQGTHYGYTF.